This entry lists 6 T cell receptor beta chains sequenced from one sample in a study of cytomegalovirus exposure and HLA in healthy donors. Use of 60 Vbeta and 13 Jbeta primers characterized the PCR. Repertoires were generated with immunoSEQ multiplex PCR, while TCRdb's copy carries only in-frame clones and drops some. The sample carries around 130,000 clones, approximately 81% recorded once. The material sequenced was PBMCs. Source of these receptors: a woman aged 40 to 55 in good health and CMV-seronegative.

J is TRBJ2-6 and V is TRBV11-2, with 7 bases aligning to TRBD1. V shed 5 bases, J shed 7 bases, and the junction held 11 bases outside the gene matches. The germline CDR1 and CDR2 sequences are SGHAT and FQNNGV. The CDR3 is 16 residues long. This CDR3 is CASSPGQVHPANVLTF. In nucleotides, the CDR3 is TGTGCCAGCAGCCCCGGACAGGTCCACCCCGCCAACGTCCTGACTTTC.

Only one count was recorded for this clone. The chain is built from TRBV25-1 and TRBJ2-7; TRBD2 agrees at 8 bases. The CDR3 loop spans 13 amino acids. The junction had 12 bases not matched to a gene; V was cut back by 11 bases and J by 6 bases. Germline V gene sequence: CDR1 MGHDK, CDR2 SYGVNS. CDR3 sequence (DNA): TGTGCCTCTAGGCCGCGGGGGGACCGCGAGCAGTACTTC. Translating it yields CASRPRGDREQYF.

V gene TRBV5-1 combines with J gene TRBJ1-1; D remains unclear. The CDR3 sequence is 13 residues long. Germline V gene data show CDR1 as SGHRS and CDR2 as YFSETQ. Trimming stripped 4 bases from V and 1 base from J, with 8 bases between. The CDR3 region is CASSGGKNTEAFF. In DNA, the CDR3 is TGCGCCAGCAGCGGAGGTAAGAACACTGAAGCTTTCTTT.

In this sample, this clone turned up a few times. The chain carries TRBV5-1 and TRBJ1-1; D gene ambiguous. This CDR3 has 13 amino acids. Per the germline V gene, CDR1 is SGHRS and CDR2 is YFSETQ. V lost 0 bases and J lost 2, with 5 bases in between. CDR3 protein: CASSLAGNTEAFF. As DNA, the CDR3 is TGCGCCAGCAGCTTGGCGGGTAACACTGAAGCTTTCTTT.

The rearrangement joins TRBV27 to TRBJ1-3, with 8 bases lining up with TRBD1. CDR1 is MNHEY and CDR2 is SMNVEV in the germline V gene (reference sequence). V shed 5 bases, J shed 4 bases, and the junction held 10 bases outside the gene matches. The CDR3 consists of 16 residues. CDR3 sequence: CASSPTGGRLGNTIYF. CDR3 sequence (DNA): TGTGCCAGCAGTCCAACAGGGGGAAGGCTAGGAAACACCATATATTTT.

This chain joins TRBV19 and TRBJ1-4; 9 bases line up with TRBD1. Per the germline V gene, CDR1 is LNHDA and CDR2 is SQIVND (reference sequence). Trimming cost V 2 bases and J 6 bases; bases outside gene matches: 7. CDR3 size: 16 residues. The DNA of the CDR3 is TGTGCCAGTAGTATAAGGGGGACAGGGACGGATGAAAAACTGTTTTTT. Amino acids: CASSIRGTGTDEKLFF.